The rows below give T cell receptor beta chains drawn from one sample of a study of cytomegalovirus exposure and HLA in healthy donors. TCRdb's table, derived via immunoSEQ multiplex PCR, lists solely in-frame clones and lacks some. The sample holds around 300,000 clones, over 75% seen once. Sequenced sample: PBMCs. The receptors originated from a woman between 18 and 30 years old in good health and CMV-seronegative. Each CDR3 is given with its conserved first and last residue. D genes are given only for firm matches. The size of a clone is reported for some rows only, either as once, few or many, or as a class for expanded clones.

j_call v_call clone_size d_call cdr3_aa cdr3_nt
TRBJ2-7 TRBV28 few TRBD2 CASGLAGTYEQYF TGTGCCAGCGGACTAGCGGGAACCTACGAGCAGTACTTC
TRBJ2-1 TRBV9 once TRBD2 CASSATSGIGNEQFF TGTGCCAGCAGCGCGACTAGCGGGATTGGCAATGAGCAGTTCTTC
TRBJ2-1 TRBV27 - TRBD2 CASRSGLEAYNEQFF TGTGCCAGCCGTTCCGGACTAGAGGCCTACAATGAGCAGTTCTTC
TRBJ2-3 TRBV18 - - CASSQDRRTDTQYF TGTGCCAGCTCACAGGACAGAAGAACAGATACGCAGTATTTT
TRBJ2-1 TRBV28 - TRBD1 CASSFLGQGYNEQFF TGTGCCAGCAGTTTTTTGGGACAGGGGTACAATGAGCAGTTCTTC
TRBJ2-2 TRBV9 - TRBD2 CASSVAAGGRIGELFF TGTGCCAGCAGCGTAGCAGCGGGAGGGCGGATCGGGGAGCTGTTTTTT
TRBJ2-1 TRBV15 - - CATSRVASGFSYNEQFF TGTGCCACCAGCAGAGTTGCTTCTGGCTTCTCCTACAATGAGCAGTTCTTC
TRBJ1-2 TRBV4-3 - - CASSQDPPRAGYNYGYTF TGCGCCAGCAGCCAAGACCCCCCGCGTGCAGGCTATAACTATGGCTACACCTTC
TRBJ2-1 TRBV30 - - CAWRPEGGWEQFF TGTGCCTGGAGGCCAGAGGGAGGATGGGAGCAGTTCTTC
TRBJ2-1 TRBV30 - - CAWRDRYNEQFF TGTGCCTGGAGAGACAGATACAATGAGCAGTTCTTC
TRBJ1-6 TRBV5-1 - - CASSLRQDYNSPLHF TGCGCCAGCAGCCTACGACAGGACTATAATTCACCCCTCCACTTT
TRBJ2-5 TRBV10-3 - - CAISGGTSQETQYF TGTGCCATCAGTGGGGGAACTAGCCAAGAGACCCAGTACTTC
TRBJ2-5 TRBV7-7 - TRBD2 CASSPGTSGSRGAQYF TGTGCCAGCAGCCCAGGGACTAGCGGGAGTCGGGGGGCCCAGTACTTC
TRBJ1-2 TRBV7-9 few - CASPGPREGGYTF TGTGCCAGCCCGGGGCCCAGGGAGGGAGGCTACACCTTC
TRBJ2-1 TRBV5-6 - - CASSSRLGKYNEQFF TGTGCCAGCAGCTCCCGACTAGGAAAGTACAATGAGCAGTTCTTC
TRBJ2-1 TRBV25-1 once TRBD2 CASTTGLAGHNEQFF TGTGCCAGCACCACGGGACTAGCGGGACACAATGAGCAGTTCTTC
TRBJ2-1 TRBV27 - TRBD2 CASSPGGAGNEQFF TGTGCCAGCTCTCCGGGGGGGGCTGGTAATGAGCAGTTCTTC
TRBJ2-6 TRBV30 - - CAWKERPNSGANVLTF TGTGCCTGGAAGGAGCGTCCCAACTCTGGGGCCAACGTCCTGACTTTC
TRBJ1-2 TRBV28 once - CASSEDIYYGYTF TGTGCCAGCAGTGAGGACATCTACTATGGCTACACCTTC
TRBJ2-1 TRBV6-4 - TRBD2 CASSDGALAGGDEQFF TGTGCCAGCAGTGATGGTGCACTAGCGGGAGGTGATGAGCAGTTCTTC
TRBJ2-7 TRBV2 - - CASSDQGYEQYF TGTGCCAGCAGCGACCAGGGCTACGAGCAGTACTTC
TRBJ2-1 TRBV27 - TRBD2 CASSLRGRAINEQFF TGTGCCAGCAGTTTACGCGGGAGGGCCATCAATGAGCAGTTCTTC
TRBJ2-1 TRBV2 - - CASGSSRGTPNYNEQFF TGTGCCAGCGGCTCCTCAAGGGGGACACCGAACTACAATGAGCAGTTCTTC
TRBJ1-3 TRBV6-6 once - CASSSTGLSGNTIYF TGTGCCAGCAGTTCTACTGGGCTCTCTGGAAACACCATATATTTT
TRBJ2-5 TRBV2 few - CAGEGGQETQYF TGTGCCGGAGAAGGGGGCCAAGAGACCCAGTACTTC
TRBJ1-5 TRBV27 - TRBD1 CATRQGQNQPQHF TGTGCCACCAGACAGGGCCAAAATCAGCCCCAGCATTTT
TRBJ1-1 TRBV10-3 - - CAIKMTYLSGRTEAFF TGTGCCATCAAAATGACATATCTCTCAGGGAGGACTGAAGCTTTCTTT
TRBJ1-5 TRBV2 - TRBD1 CASRTDRVSNQPQHF TGTGCCAGCCGGACGGACAGGGTTAGCAATCAGCCCCAGCATTTT
TRBJ1-4 TRBV30 - - CAWQASTNEKLFF TGTGCCTGGCAGGCCTCAACTAATGAAAAACTGTTTTTT
TRBJ1-5 TRBV7-2 - TRBD1 CASSLRTGSDQPQHF TGTGCCAGCAGCTTACGGACAGGGAGTGATCAGCCCCAGCATTTT
TRBJ2-1 TRBV27 - - CASSFPGNEQFF TGTGCCAGCAGTTTCCCCGGGAATGAGCAGTTCTTC
TRBJ1-1 TRBV5-1 - TRBD1 CASSSGQGGTEAFF TGCGCCAGCAGCTCGGGACAGGGAGGCACTGAAGCTTTCTTT
TRBJ2-1 TRBV6-1 - TRBD2 CASSYTSGRGNEQFF TGTGCCAGCAGCTACACTAGCGGGAGGGGCAATGAGCAGTTCTTC
TRBJ1-5 TRBV2 - - CASSEAYEWISGHPNQPQHF TGTGCCAGCAGTGAAGCCTATGAATGGATCTCAGGACACCCCAATCAGCCCCAGCATTTT
TRBJ2-7 TRBV7-2 - TRBD1 CASSLVGTGGEQYF TGTGCCAGCAGCTTAGTTGGGACAGGGGGCGAGCAGTACTTC
TRBJ1-2 TRBV11-2 - - CASSLDLATGDMGYTF TGTGCCAGCAGCTTAGATTTAGCGACAGGCGATATGGGCTACACCTTC
TRBJ1-5 TRBV7-2 - - CASSPQGNSNQPQHF TGTGCCAGCAGCCCGCAGGGCAATAGCAATCAGCCCCAGCATTTT
TRBJ1-1 TRBV7-3 few - CASSQGAEAFF TGTGCCAGCAGCCAAGGGGCTGAAGCTTTCTTT
TRBJ1-1 TRBV4-3 once TRBD1 CASSRGDSFTEAFF TGCGCCAGCAGCCGAGGGGACAGCTTCACTGAAGCTTTCTTT
TRBJ2-1 TRBV27 - TRBD2 CASSSGGAERGHNEQFF TGTGCCAGCAGTTCTGGTGGGGCTGAGCGGGGGCACAATGAGCAGTTCTTC
TRBJ1-1 TRBV5-1 - TRBD1 CASSLDLGTGDTEAFF TGCGCCAGCAGCTTGGATCTTGGGACAGGGGACACTGAAGCTTTCTTT
TRBJ2-7 TRBV27 - - CASSLGQIYEQYF TGTGCCAGCAGTTTAGGACAGATTTACGAGCAGTACTTC
TRBJ1-5 TRBV27 - TRBD1 CASSSTGETQPQHF TGTGCCAGCAGTTCGACAGGGGAGACTCAGCCCCAGCATTTT
TRBJ2-6 TRBV27 - - CASSFFPGNSGANVLTF TGTGCCAGCAGTTTTTTTCCAGGGAACTCTGGGGCCAACGTCCTGACTTTC
TRBJ2-7 TRBV5-4 - TRBD1 CASSLVGTGTYEQYF TGTGCCAGCAGCTTGGTAGGGACAGGGACCTACGAGCAGTACTTC
TRBJ2-7 TRBV27 - TRBD2 CASSSGLAGAPYEQYF TGTGCCAGCAGTTCCGGACTAGCGGGAGCCCCATACGAGCAGTACTTC
TRBJ2-7 TRBV7-9 once TRBD2 CASSLAGTSGREQYF TGTGCCAGCAGCTTAGCCGGGACTAGCGGCCGCGAGCAGTACTTC